The clone carrying this TCR beta chain was counted many times. Its antigen is unidentified. This sample is drawn from a study of early T cells in non-severe SARS-CoV-2 infection. Background on the study: Sequencing input comprised bulk RNA from unsorted whole blood; chain pairing was not available. Study-wide points: Reliance on VDJdb matching favored anti-spike CD8 responses; private and CD4 specificities were missed.

Unique molecular identifiers were affixed to single, distinct cDNA molecules. TCRdb independently ran MiXCR on the 5' RACE reads; one entry per CDR3 protein. Of tens of thousands of distinct CDR3 sequences in the sample, under 7.5% were seen once. This CDR3 has 13 amino acids. V lost 3 bases to trimming and J lost 7 bases, with 11 bases between them. Germline V gene data show CDR1 as KGHDR and CDR2 as SFDVKD. The TCR sequence derives from an adult who was a healthcare worker with PCR-confirmed SARS-CoV-2 infection or an uninfected control (not recorded which). Input material: whole blood. The chain carries TRBV24-1 and TRBJ1-2, with no clear D. The CDR3 loop is CATSDADGSGYTF. The CDR3 DNA sequence: TGTGCCACCAGTGATGCCGACGGGAGTGGCTACACCTTC.